This T cell receptor beta chain was identified during a study of brain T cells in children with intractable seizures. Study-wide findings and caveats: HCMV serostatus was not known, and viral specificity came from CDR3 similarity only. Pre-surgery blood may have been undersampled, hiding some clones.

The time point here: blood from clinic visit 5 months post-surgery; TSC patient then seizure free. Surgery cases with the highest brain T cell transcript signatures were chosen for sequencing. Points on this clone: The antigen remains unidentified.

This table comes from immunoSEQ multiplex PCR, and its TCRdb copy is limited to in-frame clones, with some not included. This sample carries under 400,000 clones, nearly 95% of them seen once, and the ten largest clones take 4.5% to 7%. The sequencing used peripheral blood, collected roughly 5 months after surgery. The clonotype comes from a boy younger than two with tuberous sclerosis and intractable seizures.

CDR3 region: CASSLAGQGYEQYF. The CDR3 DNA sequence: TGTGCCAGCAGCTTAGCGGGACAGGGCTACGAGCAGTACTTC. The V and J genes are TRBV7-6 and TRBJ2-7, with TRBD1 identical over 9 bases. CDR1 and CDR2 (germline): SGHVS, FNYEAQ. Losses at the gene ends were 0 bases for V and 3 bases for J; bases not matched to a gene: 0. This CDR3 is 14 amino acids long. The whole variable domain, remainder taken from reference TRBV7-6 and TRBJ2-7, is GAGVSQSPRYKVTKRGQDVALRCDPISGHVSLYWYRQALGQGPEFLTYFNYEAQQDKSGLPNDRFSAERPEGSISTLTIQRTEQRDSAMYRCASSLAGQGYEQYFGPGTRLTVT.